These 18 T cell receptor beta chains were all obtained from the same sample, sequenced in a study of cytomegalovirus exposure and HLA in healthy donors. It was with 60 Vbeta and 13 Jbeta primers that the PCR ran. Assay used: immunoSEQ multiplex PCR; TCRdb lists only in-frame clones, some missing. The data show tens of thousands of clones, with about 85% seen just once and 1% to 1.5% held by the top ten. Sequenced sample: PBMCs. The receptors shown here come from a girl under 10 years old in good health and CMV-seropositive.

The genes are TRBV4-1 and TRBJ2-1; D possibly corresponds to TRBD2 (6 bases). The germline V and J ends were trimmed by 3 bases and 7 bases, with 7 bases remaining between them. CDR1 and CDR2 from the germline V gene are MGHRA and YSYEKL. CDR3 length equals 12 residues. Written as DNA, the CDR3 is TGCGCCAGCAGCCAGGGGGGTAATGAGCAGTTCTTC. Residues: CASSQGGNEQFF.

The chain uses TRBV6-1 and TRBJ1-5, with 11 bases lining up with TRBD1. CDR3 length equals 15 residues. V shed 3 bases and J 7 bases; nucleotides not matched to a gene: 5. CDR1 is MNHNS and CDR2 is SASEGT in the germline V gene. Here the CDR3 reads CASSEGQGGWQPQHF. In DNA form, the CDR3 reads TGTGCCAGCAGTGAGGGACAGGGGGGTTGGCAGCCCCAGCATTTT.

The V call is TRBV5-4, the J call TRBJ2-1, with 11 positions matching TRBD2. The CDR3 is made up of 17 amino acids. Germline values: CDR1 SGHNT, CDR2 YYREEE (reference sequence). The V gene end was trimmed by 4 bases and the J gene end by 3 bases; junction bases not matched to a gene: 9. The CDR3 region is CASSPTLGTSGYNEQFF. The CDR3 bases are TGTGCCAGCAGCCCCACCCTCGGGACTAGCGGCTACAATGAGCAGTTCTTC.

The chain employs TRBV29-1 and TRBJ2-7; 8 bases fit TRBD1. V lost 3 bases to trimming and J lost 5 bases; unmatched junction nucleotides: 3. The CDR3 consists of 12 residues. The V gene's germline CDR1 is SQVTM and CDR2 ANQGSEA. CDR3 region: CSVDGQGHEQYF. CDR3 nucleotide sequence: TGCAGCGTTGACGGACAGGGTCACGAGCAGTACTTC.

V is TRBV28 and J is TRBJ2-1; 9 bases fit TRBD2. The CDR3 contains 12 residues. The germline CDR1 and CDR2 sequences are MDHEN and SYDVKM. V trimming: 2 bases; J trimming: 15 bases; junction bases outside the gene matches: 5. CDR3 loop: CASSLAGGPPFF. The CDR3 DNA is TGTGCCAGCAGTTTAGCGGGAGGGCCTCCGTTCTTC. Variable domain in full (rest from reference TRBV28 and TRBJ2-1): DVKVTQSSRYLVKRTGEKVFLECVQDMDHENMFWYRQDPGLGLRLIYFSYDVKMKEKGDIPEGYSVSREKKERFSLILESASTNQTSMYLCASSLAGGPPFFGPGTRLTVL.

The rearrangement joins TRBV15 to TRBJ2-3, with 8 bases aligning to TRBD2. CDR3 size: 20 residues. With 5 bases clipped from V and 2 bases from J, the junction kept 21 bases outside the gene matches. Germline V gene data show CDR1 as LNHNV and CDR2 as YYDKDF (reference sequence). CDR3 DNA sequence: TGTGCCACCAGCCCAGGGCGCGGGAGGAGTACGTTGGACACCACAGATACGCAGTATTTT. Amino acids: CATSPGRGRSTLDTTDTQYF.

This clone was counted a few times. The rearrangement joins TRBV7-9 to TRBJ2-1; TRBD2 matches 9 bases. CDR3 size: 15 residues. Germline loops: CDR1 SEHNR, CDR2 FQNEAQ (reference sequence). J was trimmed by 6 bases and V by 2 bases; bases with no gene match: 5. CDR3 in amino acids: CASSLLAGYGNEQFF. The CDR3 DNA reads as TGTGCCAGCAGCTTACTAGCGGGATATGGCAATGAGCAGTTCTTC.

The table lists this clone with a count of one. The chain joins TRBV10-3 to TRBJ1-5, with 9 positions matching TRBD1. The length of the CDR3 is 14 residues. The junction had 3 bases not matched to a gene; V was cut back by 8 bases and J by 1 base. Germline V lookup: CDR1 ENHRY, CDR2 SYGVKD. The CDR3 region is CAIGTGSSNQPQHF. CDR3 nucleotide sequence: TGTGCCATCGGGACAGGGTCGAGCAATCAGCCCCAGCATTTT.

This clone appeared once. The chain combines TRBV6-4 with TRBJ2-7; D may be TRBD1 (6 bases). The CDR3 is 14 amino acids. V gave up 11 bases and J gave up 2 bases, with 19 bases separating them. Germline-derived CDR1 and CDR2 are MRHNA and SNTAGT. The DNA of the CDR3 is TGTGCCCCAGTCCTGGGGACACGACCCTACGAGCAGTACTTC. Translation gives CAPVLGTRPYEQYF.

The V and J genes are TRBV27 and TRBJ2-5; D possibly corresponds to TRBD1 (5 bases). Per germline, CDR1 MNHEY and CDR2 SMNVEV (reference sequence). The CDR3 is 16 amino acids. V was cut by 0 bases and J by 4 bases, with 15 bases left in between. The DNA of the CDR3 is TGTGCCAGCAGTTTATCGTTTAGGGGTAAGGGAGAGACCCAGTACTTC. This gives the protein CASSLSFRGKGETQYF.

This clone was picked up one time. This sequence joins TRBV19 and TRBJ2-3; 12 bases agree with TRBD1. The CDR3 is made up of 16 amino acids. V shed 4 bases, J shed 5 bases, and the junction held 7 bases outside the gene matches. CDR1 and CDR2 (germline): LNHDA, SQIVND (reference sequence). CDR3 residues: CASSTWDRGQGDTQYF. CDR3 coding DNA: TGTGCCAGTAGTACCTGGGACAGGGGGCAAGGAGATACGCAGTATTTT.

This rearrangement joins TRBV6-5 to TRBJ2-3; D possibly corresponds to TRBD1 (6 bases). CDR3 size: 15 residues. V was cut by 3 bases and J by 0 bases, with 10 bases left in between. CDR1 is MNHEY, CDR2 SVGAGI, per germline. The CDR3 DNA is TGTGCCAGCAGTTATCGGACAGATAGCACAGATACGCAGTATTTT. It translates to CASSYRTDSTDTQYF.

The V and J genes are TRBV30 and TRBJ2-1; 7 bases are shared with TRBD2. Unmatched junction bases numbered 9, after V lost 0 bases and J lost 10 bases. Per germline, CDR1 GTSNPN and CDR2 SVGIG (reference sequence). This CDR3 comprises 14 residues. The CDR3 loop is CAWSVSLAGEEQFF. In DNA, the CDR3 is TGTGCCTGGAGTGTATCTCTTGCGGGAGAAGAGCAGTTCTTC. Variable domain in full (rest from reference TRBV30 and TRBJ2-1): SQTIHQWPATLVQPVGSPLSLECTVEGTSNPNLYWYRQAAGRGLQLLFYSVGIGQISSEVPQNLSASRPQDRQFILSSKKLLLSDSGFYLCAWSVSLAGEEQFFGPGTRLTVL.

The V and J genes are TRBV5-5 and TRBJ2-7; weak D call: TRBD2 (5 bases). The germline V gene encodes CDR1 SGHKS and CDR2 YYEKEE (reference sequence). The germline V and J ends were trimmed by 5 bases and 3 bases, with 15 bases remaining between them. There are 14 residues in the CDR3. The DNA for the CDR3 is TGTGCCAGCAGAAAAGCGGATACGATCTACGAGCAGTACTTC. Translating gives CASRKADTIYEQYF.

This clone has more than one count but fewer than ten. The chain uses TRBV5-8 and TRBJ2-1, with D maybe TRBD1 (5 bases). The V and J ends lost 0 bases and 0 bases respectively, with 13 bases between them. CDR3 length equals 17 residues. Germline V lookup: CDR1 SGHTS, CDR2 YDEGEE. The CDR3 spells CASSLEGRGSSYNEQFF. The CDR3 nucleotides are TGTGCCAGCAGCTTGGAAGGTAGGGGTAGCTCCTACAATGAGCAGTTCTTC.

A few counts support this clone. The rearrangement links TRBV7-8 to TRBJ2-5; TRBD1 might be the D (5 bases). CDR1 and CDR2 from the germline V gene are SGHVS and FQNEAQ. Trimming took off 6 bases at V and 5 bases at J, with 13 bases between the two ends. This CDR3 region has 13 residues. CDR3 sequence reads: CASSTAGRETQYF. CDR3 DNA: TGTGCCAGCAGTACGGCAGGGCGGGAGACCCAGTACTTC.

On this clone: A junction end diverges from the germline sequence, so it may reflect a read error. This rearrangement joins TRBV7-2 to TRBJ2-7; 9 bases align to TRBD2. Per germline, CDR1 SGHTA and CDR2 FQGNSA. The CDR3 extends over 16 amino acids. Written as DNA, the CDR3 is TGTGCCAGCACCTTAGCGGGAGCCTGGAGGTCCTACGAGCAGTACTTC. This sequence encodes CASTLAGAWRSYEQYF. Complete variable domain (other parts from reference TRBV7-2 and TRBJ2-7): GAGVSQSPSNKVTEKGKDVELRCDPISGHTALYWYRQSLGQGLEFLIYFQGNSAPDKSGLPSDRFSAERTGGSVSTLTIQRTQQEDSAVYLCASTLAGAWRSYEQYFGPGTRLTVT.

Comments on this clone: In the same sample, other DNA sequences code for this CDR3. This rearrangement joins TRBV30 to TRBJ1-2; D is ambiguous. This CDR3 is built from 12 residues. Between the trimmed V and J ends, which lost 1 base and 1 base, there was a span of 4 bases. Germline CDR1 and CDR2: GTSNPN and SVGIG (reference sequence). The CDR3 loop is CAWSGGNYGYTF. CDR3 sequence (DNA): TGTGCCTGGAGTGGAGGTAACTATGGCTACACCTTC.